The clone carrying this TCR beta chain was detected ten times or more. The source of the sample is a study of regulatory T cells in long-lasting Graves disease. Study-wide background: Those Graves' patients who were newly diagnosed had been on antithyroid drugs under 3 months.

Time point specified: newly diagnosed GD, antithyroid drugs for less than 3 months. Extracted PBMC RNA gave rise to the TCR library. CDR3 size: 18 residues. Germline V gene sequence: CDR1 LGHDT, CDR2 YNNKEL (reference sequence). V was shortened by 0 bases and J by 0 bases, with 15 bases between the two germline ends. iRepertoire HTBI primers and Arm-PCR of CDR3 regions built TCR beta libraries. TCRdb itself ran the multiplex PCR reads through MiXCR, one entry per CDR3 protein. The table lists roughly 500,000 distinct CDR3 sequences, 14% of them singletons. These same records also appear under a second study, on T cells in Graves' hyperthyroidism and ophthalmopathy. As reported in that work: A median around 6.8 months before onset, the model predicted ophthalmopathy.

This chain joins TRBV3-1 and TRBJ2-1; weak D call: TRBD2 (5 bases). This TCR was sampled from a woman in her 50s with Graves disease. The sample consisted of peripheral blood mononuclear cells (PBMCs), taken at new diagnosis, from a patient treated with antithyroid drugs. In DNA form, the CDR3 reads TGTGCCAGCAGCCAAGATTGGACGGAAACTAGCTCCTACAATGAGCAGTTCTTC. The encoded protein is CASSQDWTETSSYNEQFF.